Following are 9 T cell receptor delta chains from one sample sequenced in a study of gamma-delta T cells after stem cell transplantation. TCRdb processed the RT-PCR reads again with the CATT caller. The repertoire holds around 8,400 delta-chain clones, with approximately 14% as singletons. What was sequenced was gamma-delta T cells. These receptors were obtained from a human donor. It is not recorded whose cells these are; they may come from a transplant donor.

This clone rates as medium-sized (0.01 to 0.1%). The chain uses TRDV2 and TRDJ1; TRDD3 matches at 7 bases. The CDR3 sequence is 14 residues long. Germline values: CDR1 GEAIGNYY, CDR2 EKD. Trimming removed 2 bases from V and 0 bases from J; junction bases left unmatched: 2. CDR3 sequence: CACDNGGNTDKLIF. The CDR3 coding sequence is TGTGCCTGTGACAATGGGGGAAACACCGATAAACTCATCTTT.

Turning to this clone: Only one base separates this from a far larger clonotype, so it likely reflects a read error. This chain connects TRDV2 to TRDJ2, with 7 bases that match TRDD3. Trimming took 1 base from V and 0 from J; bases not matched to a gene: 7. The CDR3 runs to 17 residues. Germline CDR1 reads GEAIGNYY; CDR2 reads EKD. This CDR3 is CACDTERGGTLTAQLFF. As DNA, the CDR3 is TGTGCCTGTGACACGGAGCGTGGGGGAACTTTGACAGCACAACTCTTCTTT.

V is TRDV1 and J is TRDJ1; D gene uncertain. CDR1 TSWWSYY and CDR2 QGS come from the germline V gene. V gave up 2 bases and J gave up 10 bases, with 26 bases separating them. The CDR3 loop spans 17 amino acids. CDR3 residues: CALGEYHSCLASPPLIF. The CDR3 DNA sequence: TGTGCTCTTGGGGAATACCACTCGTGCCTCGCATCCCCTCCACTCATCTTT.

This clone was seen just once. This sequence joins TRDV1 and TRDJ1; TRDD3 aligns across 8 bases. The CDR3 runs to 21 residues. Germline V CDR1 and CDR2: TSWWSYY, QGS. Trimming at V came to 7 bases and at J to 0 bases, leaving 25 bases not matched to a gene. Here the CDR3 DNA reads TGTGCTCTTGTTTCCCCACACAGTCTGGGGGGGATAGGAGGACACACCGATAAACTCATCTTT. Protein product: CALVSPHSLGGIGGHTDKLIF.

This clone came up a few times. This may arise from a read error, as a much more abundant clone is one base away. The gene calls are TRDV2 and TRDJ2; 11 bases line up with TRDD3. The CDR3 extends over 22 amino acids. Germline assignment: CDR1 GEAIGNYY and CDR2 EKD. V lost 0 bases and J lost 3; bases outside the gene matches: 20. The DNA for the CDR3 is TGTGCCTGTGACACCGCAGCAGACTGGGGGATAAGAGCCCCTTACGTGACAGCACAACTCTTCTTT. Translated, it gives CACDTAADWGIRAPYVTAQLFF.

This clone was seen a handful of times. The V gene is TRDV1, the J gene TRDJ3; 11 bases fit TRDD3. V gave up 6 bases and J gave up 2 bases; unmatched junction bases: 21. The CDR3 loop spans 23 amino acids. CDR1 is TSWWSYY, CDR2 QGS, per germline. Written as DNA, the CDR3 is TGTGCTCTTGGAGCACGTAAGGTCATTGCTGGGGGATACAGCACCTGGGACACCCGACAGATGTTTTTC. Protein: CALGARKVIAGGYSTWDTRQMFF.

This clone was recorded a few times. This chain uses TRDV1 with TRDJ1; 10 nucleotides agree with TRDD3. This CDR3 has 18 amino acids. V dropped 1 base and J dropped 1; count of bases not matched to a gene: 9. Germline loops: CDR1 TSWWSYY, CDR2 QGS. DNA for the CDR3: TGTGCTCTTGGGGAACCGACTGGGGGATCGGTTCTCACCGATAAACTCATCTTT. Amino acid sequence: CALGEPTGGSVLTDKLIF.

This clone was recorded once. This probably arose from a read error, given a far larger clone one base away. This specimen includes other DNA sequences encoding the same CDR3. This chain links TRDV2 with TRDJ1, with 8 bases aligning to TRDD3. The CDR3 length is 20 residues. V shed 0 bases, J shed 0 bases, and the junction held 17 bases outside the gene matches. Germline V CDR1 and CDR2: GEAIGNYY, EKD. CDR3 coding DNA: TGTGCCTGTGACACCGTGGGACATGGGGGATCCTCCCTCGACACCGATAAACTCATCTTT. Protein: CACDTVGHGGSSLDTDKLIF.

The chain combines TRDV1 with TRDJ1; TRDD3 aligns across 10 bases. In germline, CDR1 is TSWWSYY, CDR2 QGS. V was clipped by 5 bases and J by 6 bases; unmatched bases: 21. The CDR3 extends over 19 amino acids. The CDR3 sequence: CALGTSRGGGGYSRHKLIF. In DNA, the CDR3 is TGTGCTCTTGGGACTTCGCGCGGGGGTGGGGGATACTCAAGACATAAACTCATCTTT.